This T cell receptor beta chain was identified during a study of somatic mutations in cytotoxic T cells in rheumatoid arthritis. Study details: There were some V beta antibody-stained T-cell populations flow-sorted at nearly 100% purity, and these included V beta1+ cells sequenced for TCRB. Study-level findings and limits: Each of about an eighth of the roughly 65 patients had a largest CD8+ clone that made up more than 20% of CD8+ cells. Any difference in CD8+ T-cell clonality between patients who had rheumatoid arthritis and healthy controls who were age-matched was not statistically significant.

On this clone: Its antigen is unknown.

V gave up 3 bases and J gave up 3 bases, with 8 bases separating them. CDR3 length equals 14 residues. CDR1 is WNHNN, CDR2 SYGVQD, per germline (reference sequence). Clones were read by immunoSEQ multiplex PCR, and TCRdb kept only the in-frame ones, dropping some. This table holds roughly 20,000 clones, roughly nine tenths found once. CD4+ cells and CD8+ cells were each obtained through positive magnetic bead selection, and their purity was assessed by flow cytometry. The receptor comes from a man in his forties in good health. Sequenced: CD8+ T cells sorted from blood. The V and J genes are TRBV10-1 and TRBJ2-2; D not resolved. The CDR3 protein is CASSDPGDTGELFF. As DNA, the CDR3 is TGCGCCAGCAGTGACCCGGGTGACACCGGGGAGCTGTTTTTT.